The T cell receptor beta chain under discussion was sequenced for a study of blood T cells in healthy people across ages. The germline V gene encodes CDR1 SQVTM and CDR2 ANQGSEA. CDR3 length: 16 residues. Trimming took 2 bases from V and 5 from J, leaving 20 bases between them. This clonotype was detected a few times. What it recognizes is unknown. Every donor gave about 9 milliliters of peripheral blood. Regarding the study as a whole: Per million T cells, TCR beta diversity dropped roughly linearly as age increased.

It was with a sample-barcoded 5' primer and a J-beta primer mix that a second PCR of roughly 7 to 12 cycles was run. MiXCR, applied by TCRdb to the 5' RACE reads, yields one record per CDR3 protein. The data hold about 800,000 distinct CDR3 sequences, with roughly 25% observed a single time. These data were also filed under a second study, of T cells of mothers and their children. According to that study: During the second PCR, the M1S primer introduced sample barcodes along with 2-4 random nucleotides. The data showed no persistent microchimeric T cell clones.

The rearrangement joins TRBV29-1 to TRBJ2-3, with a tentative D call TRBD2 (5 bases). This clonotype originated in a boy between 10 and 17 years old in good health. Sequenced input: blood. The DNA of the CDR3 is TGCAGCGTTGAACGATCCGGGGTGTCAACTGTAGATACGCAGTATTTT. This translates into CSVERSGVSTVDTQYF.